One and the same sample provided the 20 T cell receptor beta chains below, sequenced in a study of naive and memory T cell subsets. Notes on the study in general: Naive repertoires, especially CD8, held a few larger clonotypes, possibly memory cells re-expressing CD45RA.

Antigens for these TCRs are unknown. The beta constant-region primer was an equimolar mix of two oligonucleotides covering TRBC1 and TRBC2. Nested alpha and beta constant-region primers with the SP2 primer drove four PCR rounds on ligated cDNA. TCRdb fed the UMI-ligation and nested PCR reads into MiXCR, producing one record per CDR3 protein. The sample consists of around 140,000 distinct CDR3 sequences, about 20% of them appearing once. Sequenced sample: naive CD4+ T cells from blood. Receptors were obtained from a human donor in good health.

This clonotype was detected only a few times. The chain couples TRBV7-9 to TRBJ1-1, with 12 bases aligning to TRBD1. The CDR3 runs to 15 residues. J was trimmed by 5 bases and V by 5 bases; bases with no gene match: 6. Per germline, CDR1 SEHNR and CDR2 FQNEAQ (reference sequence). As DNA, the CDR3 is TGTGCCAGCAGCGAGGGACAGGGGGCTTATACTGAAGCTTTCTTT. Amino acid sequence: CASSEGQGAYTEAFF.

Here the CDR3 reads CASSRGQTSSEQFF. The CDR3 nucleotides are TGTGCCAGCAGCCGGGGACAGACTTCCAGTGAGCAGTTCTTC. The rearrangement links TRBV7-2 to TRBJ2-1, with 7 bases identical to TRBD1. After removal of 5 bases from V and 9 bases from J, the junction contained 10 bases not matched to a gene. The length of the CDR3 is 14 residues. Germline V CDR1 and CDR2: SGHTA, FQGNSA. Filled out from reference TRBV7-2 and TRBJ2-1, the complete variable domain reads GAGVSQSPSNKVTEKGKDVELRCDPISGHTALYWYRQSLGQGLEFLIYFQGNSAPDKSGLPSDRFSAERTGGSVSTLTIQRTQQEDSAVYLCASSRGQTSSEQFFGPGTRLTVL.

This clonotype came up a few times. The chain has TRBV20-1 and TRBJ2-3; TRBD2 aligns across 10 bases. The germline gives CDR1 DFQATT, CDR2 SNEGSKA (reference sequence). V shed 3 bases and J 5 bases; nucleotides not matched to a gene: 8. The CDR3 spans 15 residues. The DNA for the CDR3 is TGCAGTGCTAGCCCCACCAGCGGGAGGGAAGATACGCAGTATTTT. Its translation: CSASPTSGREDTQYF.

The gene calls are TRBV12-3 or TRBV12-4 and TRBJ1-6; possibly TRBD1 for D (6 bases). This CDR3 contains 15 residues. The germline V and J ends were trimmed by 5 bases and 9 bases, with 17 bases remaining between them. This CDR3 reads CASSPQGSMASPLHF. The CDR3 DNA reads TGTGCCAGCAGTCCACAGGGCTCGATGGCTTCACCCCTCCACTTT.

The table lists this clonotype with a few counts. This chain uses TRBV9 with TRBJ1-6; TRBD1 agrees at 7 bases. This CDR3 contains 16 residues. With V trimmed by 3 bases and J by 1 base, 4 bases remained unmatched. Germline V lookup: CDR1 SGDLS, CDR2 YYNGEE. In nucleotides, the CDR3 is TGTGCCAGCAGCGCAGGGGGAGGGTCCTATAATTCACCCCTCCACTTT. Amino acids: CASSAGGGSYNSPLHF.

The chain uses TRBV20-1 and TRBJ2-5, with D possibly matching TRBD2 (5 bases). V lost 1 base and J lost 5, with 11 bases in between. Germline assignment: CDR1 DFQATT and CDR2 SNEGSKA (reference sequence). The CDR3 runs 13 residues. CDR3 coding DNA: TGCAGTGCTAGAGGAGTCGGGGTGGAGACCCAGTACTTC. This sequence encodes CSARGVGVETQYF.

The chain links TRBV3-1 to TRBJ1-1; 8 bases align to TRBD1. Germline CDR1 LGHDT, CDR2 YNNKEL (reference sequence). Trimming removed 1 base from V and 2 bases from J; junction bases left unmatched: 3. The CDR3 contains 15 residues. The CDR3 DNA reads as TGTGCCAGCAGCCAAGGGGACAGGAAAAACACTGAAGCTTTCTTT. Its protein is CASSQGDRKNTEAFF.

V usage is TRBV6-6 and J usage is TRBJ2-5; no clear D. Germline CDR1 reads MNHNY; CDR2 reads SVGAGI (reference sequence). CDR3 size: 12 residues. V lost 6 bases to trimming and J lost 1 base, with 6 bases between them. This CDR3 reads CASSRIQETQYF. The CDR3 nucleotides read TGTGCCAGCAGCCGCATCCAAGAGACCCAGTACTTC.

This clonotype was counted between two and nine times. The J gene is TRBJ2-4, the V gene TRBV11-2, with 10 bases fitting TRBD2. CDR1 is SGHAT and CDR2 is FQNNGV in the germline V gene. J was trimmed by 8 bases and V by 3 bases; bases with no gene match: 13. CDR3 size: 17 residues. Here the CDR3 reads CASSFFRPSGSEYIQYF. CDR3 DNA: TGTGCCAGCAGCTTTTTTCGTCCTAGCGGGAGCGAGTACATTCAGTACTTC. The full variable domain, rest sourced from reference TRBV11-2 and TRBJ2-4, is EAGVAQSPRYKIIEKRQSVAFWCNPISGHATLYWYQQILGQGPKLLIQFQNNGVVDDSQLPKDRFSAERLKGVDSTLKIQPAKLEDSAVYLCASSFFRPSGSEYIQYFGAGTRLSVL.

This clonotype was picked up a small number of times. V usage is TRBV4-3 and J usage is TRBJ1-2; D is undetermined. Germline CDR1 LGHNA, CDR2 YSLEER. Trimming took off 1 base at V and 4 bases at J, with 7 bases between the two ends. The CDR3 is 13 amino acids. DNA of the CDR3: TGCGCCAGCAGCCAAGCAAGAGGCTATGGCTACACCTTC. Protein product: CASSQARGYGYTF.

This clonotype came up many times. This chain joins TRBV20-1 and TRBJ2-7; 11 bases align to TRBD2. This CDR3 region has 15 residues. The V gene end was trimmed by 3 bases and the J gene end by 2 bases; junction bases not matched to a gene: 6. Looked up from germline, CDR1 is DFQATT and CDR2 is SNEGSKA (reference sequence). Written as DNA, the CDR3 is TGCAGTGCTAGCCGGACTAGCGGGTTCACCTACGAGCAGTACTTC. Protein sequence: CSASRTSGFTYEQYF.

The CDR3 DNA follows: TGTGCCAGCCGTTCGACAGGGGGTAGAGTCGGGGAGCTGTTTTTT. It specifies CASRSTGGRVGELFF. This sequence joins TRBV12-3 or TRBV12-4 and TRBJ2-2, with 9 bases lining up with TRBD1. V trimming: 8 bases; J trimming: 7 bases; junction bases outside the gene matches: 11. The CDR3 has 15 residues.

V gene TRBV20-1 combines with J gene TRBJ2-1, with D hard to call. From germline, CDR1 is DFQATT and CDR2 SNEGSKA (reference sequence). V shed 3 bases and J shed 6 bases, with 3 bases lying between them. This CDR3 is built from 10 residues. The CDR3 coding sequence is TGCAGTGCTAGTTTCAATGAGCAGTTCTTC. The encoded protein is CSASFNEQFF.

J is TRBJ1-1 and V is TRBV7-8; D is uncertain. The CDR3 consists of 15 residues. Germline V CDR1 and CDR2: SGHVS, FQNEAQ. Between the trimmed V and J ends, which lost 4 bases and 3 bases, there was a span of 15 bases. CDR3 amino acids: CASSSYSGVYTEAFF. The CDR3 DNA is TGTGCCAGCAGCTCCTACAGCGGGGTGTACACTGAAGCTTTCTTT.

V and J are TRBV19 and TRBJ2-2; a possible D gene is TRBD2 (5 bases). Germline assignment: CDR1 LNHDA and CDR2 SQIVND (reference sequence). The CDR3 consists of 17 residues. V lost 3 bases, J lost 6 bases, and 20 bases lay in between. This CDR3 reads CASSMLGSGLGPGELFF. CDR3 nucleotides: TGTGCCAGTAGTATGTTGGGGAGTGGTCTAGGCCCCGGGGAGCTGTTTTTT.

In the case of this clonotype: At one boundary the junction diverges from the germline segment, which might be a read error. V usage is TRBV7-7 and J usage is TRBJ1-1; D is ambiguous. Germline loops: CDR1 SSHAT, CDR2 FNYEAQ (reference sequence). This CDR3 has 14 amino acids. The CDR3 loop reads CASSEGLGSTEAFF. As DNA, the CDR3 is TGTGCTAGCAGTGAAGGGCTGGGTTCCACTGAAGCTTTCTTT.

This clonotype was observed a handful of times. The rearrangement links TRBV14 to TRBJ1-2; D unclear. Germline V CDR1 and CDR2: SGHDN, FVKESK. V was trimmed by 1 base and J by 8 bases, leaving 8 bases between them. The CDR3 is 12 amino acids. DNA of the CDR3: TGTGCCAGCAGCCAAGGAATGGGCGGCTACACCTTC. Protein sequence: CASSQGMGGYTF.

V and J are TRBV7-9 and TRBJ1-3; unclear D gene. V lost 9 bases and J lost 3, with 12 bases in between. This CDR3 is 13 amino acids long. Per the germline V gene, CDR1 is SEHNR and CDR2 is FQNEAQ (reference sequence). CDR3 in amino acids: CASGGNSGNTIYF. CDR3 nucleotides: TGTGCCAGTGGAGGGAATAGTGGAAACACCATATATTTT.

The table lists this clonotype with a few counts. The chain uses TRBV3-1 and TRBJ1-5; maybe TRBD1 (6 bases). CDR3 length: 15 residues. V lost 1 base to trimming and J lost 3 bases, with 10 bases between them. Germline V CDR1 and CDR2: LGHDT, YNNKEL (reference sequence). The CDR3 loop reads CASSQAGAYNQPQHF. CDR3 sequence (DNA): TGTGCCAGCAGCCAAGCAGGGGCGTACAATCAGCCCCAGCATTTT.

The chain is built from TRBV7-6 and TRBJ2-3, with 10 bases lining up with TRBD2. In germline, CDR1 is SGHVS, CDR2 FNYEAQ. J was trimmed by 3 bases and V by 2 bases; bases with no gene match: 11. CDR3 length equals 18 residues. The CDR3 sequence is CASSLLLAGRGGTDTQYF. CDR3 nucleotides: TGTGCCAGCAGCTTACTACTAGCGGGAAGGGGTGGTACAGATACGCAGTATTTT. Full variable domain (rest looked up from reference TRBV7-6 and TRBJ2-3): GAGVSQSPRYKVTKRGQDVALRCDPISGHVSLYWYRQALGQGPEFLTYFNYEAQQDKSGLPNDRFSAERPEGSISTLTIQRTEQRDSAMYRCASSLLLAGRGGTDTQYFGPGTRLTVL.